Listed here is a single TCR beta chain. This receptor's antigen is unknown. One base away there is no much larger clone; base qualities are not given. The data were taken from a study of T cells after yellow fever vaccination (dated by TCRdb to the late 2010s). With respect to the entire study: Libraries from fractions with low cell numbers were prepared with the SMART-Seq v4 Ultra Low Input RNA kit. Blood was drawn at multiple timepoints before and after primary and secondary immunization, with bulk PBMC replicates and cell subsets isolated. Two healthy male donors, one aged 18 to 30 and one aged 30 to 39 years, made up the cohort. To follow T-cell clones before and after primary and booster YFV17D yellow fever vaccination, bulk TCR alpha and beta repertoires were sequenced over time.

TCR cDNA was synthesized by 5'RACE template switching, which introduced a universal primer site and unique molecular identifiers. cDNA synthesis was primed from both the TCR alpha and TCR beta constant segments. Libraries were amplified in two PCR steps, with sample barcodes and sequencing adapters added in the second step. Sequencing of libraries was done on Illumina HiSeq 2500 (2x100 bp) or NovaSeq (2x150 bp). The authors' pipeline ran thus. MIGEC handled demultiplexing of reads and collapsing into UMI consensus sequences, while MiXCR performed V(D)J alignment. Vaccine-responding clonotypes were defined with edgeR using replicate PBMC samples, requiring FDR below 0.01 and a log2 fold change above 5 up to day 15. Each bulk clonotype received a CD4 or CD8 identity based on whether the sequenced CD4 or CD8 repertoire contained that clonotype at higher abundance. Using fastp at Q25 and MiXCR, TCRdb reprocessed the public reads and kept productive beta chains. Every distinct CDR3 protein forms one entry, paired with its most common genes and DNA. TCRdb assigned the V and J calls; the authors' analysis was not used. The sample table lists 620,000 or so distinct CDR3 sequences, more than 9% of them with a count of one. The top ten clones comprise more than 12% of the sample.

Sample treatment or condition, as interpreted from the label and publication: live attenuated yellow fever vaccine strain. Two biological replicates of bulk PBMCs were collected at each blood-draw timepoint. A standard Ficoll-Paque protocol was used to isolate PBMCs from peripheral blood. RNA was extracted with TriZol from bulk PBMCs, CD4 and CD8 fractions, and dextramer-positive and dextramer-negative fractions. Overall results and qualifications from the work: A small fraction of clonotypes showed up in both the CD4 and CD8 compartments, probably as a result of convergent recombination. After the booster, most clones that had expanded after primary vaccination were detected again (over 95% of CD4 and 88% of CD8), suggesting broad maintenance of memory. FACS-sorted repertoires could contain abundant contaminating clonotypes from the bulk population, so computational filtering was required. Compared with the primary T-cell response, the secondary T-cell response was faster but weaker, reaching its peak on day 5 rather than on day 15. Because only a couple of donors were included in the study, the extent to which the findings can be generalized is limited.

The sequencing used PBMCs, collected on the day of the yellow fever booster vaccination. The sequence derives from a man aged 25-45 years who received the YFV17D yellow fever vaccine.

The DNA sequence follows: TGTGCCAGCTCGCCTAGCGGGGACGCTAGGGGGACCGGGGAGCTGTTTTTT. Its product reads: CASSPSGDARGTGELFF. The sequence is built from TRBV28 and TRBJ2-2; 9 of the junction bases match TRBD2. The CDR3 covers 17 residues, taking in both the cysteine and the phenylalanine. Only the CDR3 portion is preserved as DNA: 51 bases, with reading frame beginning at the first base. CDR1 and CDR2 (MDHEN, SYDVKM) derive from the germline V gene. From V the trimming removes 8 bases and from J it removes 5 bases, while the gene matches leave 15 bases of the junction unaccounted for. The reference TRBV28 and TRBJ2-2 proteins fill in what lies around the CDR3, so the full variable domain reads DVKVTQSSRYLVKRTGEKVFLECVQDMDHENMFWYRQDPGLGLRLIYFSYDVKMKEKGDIPEGYSVSREKKERFSLILESASTNQTSMYLCASSPSGDARGTGELFFGEGSRLTVL.